Listed below are T cell receptor beta chains from one sample, sequenced in a study of blood T cell repertoires in COVID-19. Data came from immunoSEQ multiplex PCR; TCRdb stores just in-frame clones and leaves some out. The data hold 290,000 or so clones, with around 84% observed a single time. The source material was PBMCs or T cells enriched from blood (not recorded which). Receptor source: a man aged 40-49 years who had been exposed to COVID-19. CDR3s leave out the opening cysteine and the closing phenylalanine or tryptophan. The D gene is left open where the match is weak.

V gene	J gene	D gene	CDR3 protein
TRBV6-5	TRBJ1-5	NA	ASNFGRDSNQPQH
TRBV30	TRBJ1-3	TRBD1	AWSVTGSSGNTIY
TRBV18	TRBJ2-7	TRBD1	ASSPATGQEQDYEQY
TRBV3-1/TRBV3-2	TRBJ2-7	NA	ASSQPVLGGSYEQY
TRBV5-1	TRBJ2-2	TRBD2	ASSFGTRGTGELF
TRBV19	TRBJ2-2	TRBD1	ASTTGTGNTGELF
TRBV27	TRBJ1-2	TRBD1	ASSPRTGLVHGYT
TRBV4-2	TRBJ2-3	TRBD2	ASSQDTSGPDTQY
TRBV25-1	TRBJ2-1	NA	ASHRGAWEQF
TRBV24-1	TRBJ2-5	TRBD2	ATSDPSRGGLQETQY
TRBV6-5	TRBJ1-5	NA	ASRETRVIFQPQH
TRBV4-2	TRBJ2-2	TRBD2	ASSQTSGRTGELF
TRBV5-1	TRBJ1-2	NA	ASNRVNYGYT
TRBV7-9	TRBJ1-1	NA	ASSTKVSGEEAF
TRBV18	TRBJ2-5	NA	ASSPRQQETQY
TRBV3-1/TRBV3-2	TRBJ1-2	NA	ASRDKSYGYT
TRBV9	TRBJ1-2	NA	ASSVALEDYGYT
TRBV12-3/TRBV12-4	TRBJ2-2	NA	ASSLGAGGELF
TRBV6-5	TRBJ1-5	NA	ASSPGTLQEPQH
TRBV5-1	TRBJ2-5	NA	ASSLGLEETQY
TRBV11-2	TRBJ1-4	NA	ASSLSSGRHEKLF
TRBV3-1/TRBV3-2	TRBJ1-6	NA	ASSQGALYNSPLH
TRBV19	TRBJ1-5	NA	ASSIAQNQPQH
TRBV9	TRBJ2-3	NA	ASSVGGPSDTQY
TRBV7-8	TRBJ1-3	NA	ASSSRDKSGNTIY
TRBV7-2	TRBJ2-1	TRBD2	ASNTGGRRFRTEQF
TRBV9	TRBJ2-7	NA	ASSVVGGEQY
TRBV5-6	TRBJ2-5	NA	ASSPTGSRWETQY
TRBV29-1	TRBJ2-7	NA	SVMAGTGEQY
TRBV5-1	TRBJ2-3	TRBD1	ASSWGTTGVGTDTQY
TRBV3-1/TRBV3-2	TRBJ1-2	TRBD1	ASSPRQGKGGYT
TRBV30	TRBJ2-1	NA	AWSPNPGGRSWGRAYNEQF
TRBV11-3	TRBJ2-1	NA	ASCPSEWIHEQF
TRBV5-1	TRBJ1-1	TRBD1	ASSWGGQGMNTEAF
TRBV29-1	TRBJ1-2	NA	SVGMLGDYGYT
TRBV9	TRBJ2-7	TRBD1	ASSPRTGTYEQY
TRBV29-1	TRBJ2-7	NA	SVVAGSPEQY
TRBV13	TRBJ2-1	TRBD1	ASSQTGTGESYEQF
TRBV29-1	TRBJ2-2	TRBD1	SVRDRGRGELF
TRBV19	TRBJ2-1	NA	ASSRGLAPDNEQF
TRBV6-5	TRBJ2-1	NA	ASSTYNEQF
TRBV6-5	TRBJ2-1	NA	ASKRGGSEQF
TRBV5-1	TRBJ2-3	NA	ASSLAPAGESDTQY
TRBV28	TRBJ1-1	NA	ASNSGVSTEAF
TRBV7-9	TRBJ1-4	TRBD1	ASTGTGSNEKLF
TRBV7-8	TRBJ1-6	NA	ASSLPHLRRGSSPLH
TRBV28	TRBJ1-1	TRBD1	ASSPTGLTEAF
TRBV7-8	TRBJ2-3	TRBD2	ASSFGLAGVLDTQY
TRBV6-1	TRBJ1-5	NA	ASSEETRSLNQPQH
TRBV29-1	TRBJ2-5	NA	SGDFILQETQY